A single sample gave rise to the 23 T cell receptor beta chains below, sequenced in a study of shared clonotypes between healthy human individuals. The table came from immunoSEQ multiplex PCR; TCRdb's copy has only in-frame clones and leaves some out. The sample holds around 1.5 million clones, 98% seen once. The sample was naive CD4+ T cells sorted from blood. Specified subset: CD45RA+ positively selected. These receptors were taken from a man aged 25-45 years in good health.

This sequence joins TRBV5-1 and TRBJ2-2, with D possibly being TRBD1 or TRBD2 (6 bases each). The CDR3 consists of 16 residues. Germline CDR1 SGHRS, CDR2 YFSETQ. The ends were cut back, 4 bases at V and 7 bases at J, with 20 bases in the middle. The CDR3 DNA sequence: TGCGCCAGCAGCCCTAGGGGGACTTCCGGCAGCGGGGAGCTGTTTTTT. This codes for CASSPRGTSGSGELFF.

The chain couples TRBV9 to TRBJ2-1, with D perhaps matching TRBD2 (5 bases). The CDR3 consists of 14 residues. V was trimmed by 4 bases and J by 11 bases, leaving 19 bases between them. Germline V CDR1 and CDR2: SGDLS, YYNGEE. As DNA, the CDR3 is TGTGCCAGCAGCCCGACGGAGGTTCGGAATAAGCAGTTCTTC. Protein product: CASSPTEVRNKQFF.

The CDR3 DNA follows: TGTGCCAGCAGTGCGACAACTCTCCTTGGGGGGACTGAAGCTTTCTTT. Its translation: CASSATTLLGGTEAFF. This chain joins TRBV25-1 and TRBJ1-1; tentative D call: TRBD1 (5 bases). Germline V gives CDR1 MGHDK, CDR2 SYGVNS. This CDR3 comprises 16 residues. Deletions cut 4 bases from V and 5 bases from J, with 20 bases between. Supplemented by reference TRBV25-1 and TRBJ1-1, the full variable domain reads EADIYQTPRYLVIGTGKKITLECSQTMGHDKMYWYQQDPGMELHLIHYSYGVNSTEKGDLSSESTVSRIRTEHFPLTLESARPSHTSQYLCASSATTLLGGTEAFFGQGTRLTVV.

This chain joins TRBV19 and TRBJ2-7; 7 bases map to TRBD2. The length of the CDR3 is 15 residues. From germline, CDR1 is LNHDA and CDR2 SQIVND (reference sequence). The V segment lost 3 bases and the J segment 0 bases; nucleotides outside the gene matches: 5. CDR3 in DNA: TGTGCCAGTAGTATCCTAGCGGCCAGCTCCTACGAGCAGTACTTC. Residues: CASSILAASSYEQYF.

The rearrangement joins TRBV5-1 to TRBJ2-1; 9 bases agree with TRBD2. Germline V lookup: CDR1 SGHRS, CDR2 YFSETQ. CDR3 length: 16 amino acids. V was pared by 5 bases and J by 0 bases, with 6 bases of the junction left unmatched. As DNA, the CDR3 is TGCGCCAGCAGTCCCTATAGCGGGAGCTCCTACAATGAGCAGTTCTTC. It is translated as CASSPYSGSSYNEQFF.

The rearrangement links TRBV18 to TRBJ2-7; 8 nucleotides align to TRBD2. The length of the CDR3 is 14 residues. Germline assignment: CDR1 KGHSH and CDR2 LQKENI. J lost 2 bases, V lost 4 bases, and 4 bases had no gene match. CDR3 loop: CASSRREGTYEQYF. CDR3 DNA sequence: TGTGCCAGCTCACGACGGGAGGGGACCTACGAGCAGTACTTC.

The rearrangement uses TRBV29-1 and TRBJ2-1; TRBD2 matches 9 bases. V shed 6 bases, J shed 2 bases, and the junction held 5 bases outside the gene matches. The CDR3 is 14 amino acids. In germline, CDR1 is SQVTM, CDR2 ANQGSEA. The chain's CDR3 is CSVTASGAYNEQFF. The CDR3 DNA sequence: TGCAGCGTCACCGCTAGCGGGGCCTACAATGAGCAGTTCTTC.

V gene TRBV6-6 combines with J gene TRBJ2-2; D is ambiguous. With 0 bases removed from V and 6 bases from J, the gap between germline ends came to 8 bases. Germline CDR1 reads MNHNY; CDR2 reads SVGAGI (reference sequence). The CDR3 totals 14 residues. The CDR3 sequence: CASSYSDLAGELFF. In DNA form, the CDR3 reads TGTGCCAGCAGTTACTCGGACCTGGCCGGGGAGCTGTTTTTT.

The rearrangement uses TRBV9 and TRBJ2-2; 14 bases match TRBD2. After removal of 3 bases from V and 3 bases from J, the junction contained 13 bases not matched to a gene. The CDR3 has 20 residues. CDR1 is SGDLS, CDR2 YYNGEE, per germline. In DNA form, the CDR3 reads TGTGCCAGCAGCGCCCCGAAGGGACTAGCGGGAGCGGGGGACACCGGGGAGCTGTTTTTT. Amino acid sequence: CASSAPKGLAGAGDTGELFF. Drawing the rest from reference TRBV9 and TRBJ2-2, the complete variable domain is DSGVTQTPKHLITATGQRVTLRCSPRSGDLSVYWYQQSLDQGLQFLIQYYNGEERAKGNILERFSAQQFPDLHSELNLSSLELGDSALYFCASSAPKGLAGAGDTGELFFGEGSRLTVL.

The chain recombines TRBV19 with TRBJ2-1; D remains ambiguous. CDR1 and CDR2 from the germline V gene are LNHDA and SQIVND (reference sequence). V lost 9 bases, J lost 3 bases, and 6 bases lay in between. CDR3 length equals 11 residues. CDR3 nucleotide sequence: TGTGCCAGCGGTCACTACAATGAGCAGTTCTTC. Protein: CASGHYNEQFF.

The chain uses TRBV2 and TRBJ2-6; 11 bases match TRBD1. This CDR3 contains 16 residues. Trimming cost V 6 bases and J 2 bases; bases outside gene matches: 3. Germline-derived CDR1 and CDR2 are SNHLY and FYNNEI. CDR3 sequence: CASRMGQGAGANVLTF. DNA of the CDR3: TGTGCCAGCAGGATGGGACAGGGGGCTGGGGCCAACGTCCTGACTTTC.

The V and J genes are TRBV10-3 and TRBJ2-7; the D gene is possibly TRBD1 (5 bases). V lost 2 bases and J 2 bases, leaving 16 bases between the germline ends. Germline CDR1 ENHRY, CDR2 SYGVKD. The CDR3 contains 16 residues. The CDR3 loop reads CAISEPQGFTPYEQYF. The CDR3 bases are TGTGCCATCAGTGAGCCTCAGGGTTTTACCCCCTACGAGCAGTACTTC.

The V call is TRBV27, the J call TRBJ2-7; D call uncertain. The germline CDR1 and CDR2 sequences are MNHEY and SMNVEV (reference sequence). The CDR3 has 13 amino acids. V was cut by 6 bases and J by 0 bases, with 9 bases left in between. CDR3 nucleotides: TGTGCCAGCAGACCCTCCCTCTCCTACGAGCAGTACTTC. Translating it yields CASRPSLSYEQYF.

This chain links TRBV10-1 with TRBJ2-7; D might be TRBD1 or TRBD2, each matching 5 bases. The CDR3 covers 17 residues. With 0 bases removed from V and 2 bases from J, the gap between germline ends came to 17 bases. CDR1 is WNHNN, CDR2 SYGVQD, per germline (reference sequence). The CDR3 DNA follows: TGCGCCAGCAGTGAGTCGAAGTTAGGGACCGGAGCCTACGAGCAGTACTTC. It specifies CASSESKLGTGAYEQYF.

V usage is TRBV10-3 and J usage is TRBJ2-1; tentatively, D is TRBD1 (6 bases). Trimming cost V 10 bases and J 4 bases, with 17 bases left between them. CDR1 ENHRY and CDR2 SYGVKD come from the germline V gene. The CDR3 contains 14 residues. The CDR3 spells CATTRQESYNEQFF. In nucleotides, the CDR3 is TGTGCCACCACCAGACAGGAGAGTTACAATGAGCAGTTCTTC.

This clone appeared once. The chain is built from TRBV28 and TRBJ2-2; 12 nucleotides match TRBD1. V was clipped by 3 bases and J by 5 bases; unmatched bases: 7. CDR1 and CDR2 from the germline V gene are MDHEN and SYDVKM. The CDR3 sequence is 17 residues long. This CDR3 reads CASSLPGQGAKTGELFF. CDR3 coding DNA: TGTGCCAGCAGTTTGCCGGGACAGGGGGCTAAAACCGGGGAGCTGTTTTTT.

This sequence joins TRBV19 and TRBJ2-6, with a tentative D call TRBD1 (5 bases). Deletions cut 5 bases from V and 1 base from J, with 12 bases between. CDR3 size: 16 residues. Looked up from germline, CDR1 is LNHDA and CDR2 is SQIVND (reference sequence). Here the CDR3 DNA reads TGTGCCAGTAGTGCCATCAGGGTTTCTGGGGCCAACGTCCTGACTTTC. Protein sequence: CASSAIRVSGANVLTF.

The count of this clone is one. V gene TRBV4-2 combines with J gene TRBJ2-1, with TRBD2 identical over 8 bases. Germline assignment: CDR1 LGHNA and CDR2 YNFKEQ. This CDR3 spans 17 amino acids. After removal of 0 bases from V and 10 bases from J, the junction contained 14 bases not matched to a gene. CDR3 in DNA: TGTGCCAGCAGCCAAGATACGTGGTCGGGAGGGCCTAGGGAGCAGTTCTTC. Translating gives CASSQDTWSGGPREQFF.

This chain links TRBV29-1 with TRBJ2-3; no clear D gene. The germline V gene has CDR1 SQVTM and CDR2 ANQGSEA. Deletions cut 7 bases from V and 4 bases from J, with 15 bases between. The CDR3 runs to 13 residues. CDR3 residues: CSALSPWADTQYF. The CDR3, as DNA: TGCAGCGCCCTTTCCCCGTGGGCAGATACGCAGTATTTT.

This clone was observed a single time. The chain uses TRBV7-9 and TRBJ2-5; 7 bases align to TRBD2. From germline, CDR1 is SEHNR and CDR2 FQNEAQ (reference sequence). This CDR3 has 16 amino acids. Losses at the gene ends were 4 bases for V and 4 bases for J; bases not matched to a gene: 12. In DNA, the CDR3 is TGTGCCAGCAGCTCCAGCGGGGATCCCAAGGGAGAGACCCAGTACTTC. Amino acids: CASSSSGDPKGETQYF.

The genes are TRBV7-2 and TRBJ2-3; D is uncertain. This CDR3 is 12 amino acids long. The V end was cut by 4 bases, the J end by 4 bases, with 6 bases between. Germline V CDR1 and CDR2: SGHTA, FQGNSA. The CDR3 here is CASSSAADTQYF. The CDR3 DNA reads as TGTGCCAGCAGCTCTGCAGCAGATACGCAGTATTTT.

The rearrangement links TRBV7-2 to TRBJ2-1, with 9 bases that match TRBD1. The CDR3 length is 13 residues. Trimming at V came to 1 base and at J to 12 bases, leaving 4 bases not matched to a gene. The V gene's germline CDR1 is SGHTA and CDR2 FQGNSA. The CDR3 loop reads CASSLEATGGQFF. CDR3 coding DNA: TGTGCCAGCAGCTTAGAGGCGACAGGGGGGCAGTTCTTC. The whole variable domain, remainder taken from reference TRBV7-2 and TRBJ2-1, is GAGVSQSPSNKVTEKGKDVELRCDPISGHTALYWYRQSLGQGLEFLIYFQGNSAPDKSGLPSDRFSAERTGGSVSTLTIQRTQQEDSAVYLCASSLEATGGQFFGPGTRLTVL.

The chain is built from TRBV5-1 and TRBJ2-5; D unclear. The CDR3 runs 13 residues. Germline V gene lookup returns CDR1 SGHRS and CDR2 YFSETQ. The V end lost 0 bases, the J end lost 4 bases, and 7 bases lay between the germline ends. The CDR3 sequence is CASSLAQRETQYF. As DNA, the CDR3 is TGCGCCAGCAGCTTGGCCCAGCGAGAGACCCAGTACTTC. The full variable domain, its missing parts supplied by reference TRBV5-1 and TRBJ2-5, is KAGVTQTPRYLIKTRGQQVTLSCSPISGHRSVSWYQQTPGQGLQFLFEYFSETQRNKGNFPGRFSGRQFSNSRSEMNVSTLELGDSALYLCASSLAQRETQYFGPGTRLLVL.